What follows describes a single TCR beta chain. Germline V lookup: CDR1 SGHRS, CDR2 YFSETQ. The V gene lost 0 bases and the J gene lost 2 bases, with 15 bases spanning the gap. The CDR3 is 16 residues long. Assay used: immunoSEQ multiplex PCR; TCRdb lists only in-frame clones, some missing. Here the sample spans about 160,000 clones, around 84% being singletons. All enrollees were roughly 18 to 89 years old and from 20 to 25 US areas. Participants' own reports of clinical history determined their cohort assignment. The sample originates from a study of blood T cell repertoires in COVID-19. Study-level information: The samples span acute and convalescent COVID-19 from the United States, Italy and Spain. T cells, B-cell-depleted T cells, or PBMCs provided the cDNA or gDNA that served as material.

The material sequenced was PBMCs or T cells enriched from blood (not recorded which). This rearrangement joins TRBV5-1 to TRBJ2-7; possible D gene TRBD2, 5 bases. The sequence was obtained from a man between 45 and 60 years old who had recovered from COVID-19. The CDR3 is CASSLDPGLGTYEQYF. The DNA for the CDR3 is TGCGCCAGCAGCTTGGATCCGGGGTTAGGAACCTACGAGCAGTACTTC.